Listed below are T cell receptor beta chains from one sample, sequenced in a study of response to subunit inactivated influenza vaccine. In TCRdb, the RT-PCR reads were re-called with MiXCR into one record per CDR3 protein. The table lists a few hundred thousand distinct CDR3 sequences, 21% of them singletons. Here the sequenced sample was PBMCs from blood, taken approximately 20 months after vaccination. These receptors originate from a man between 50 and 70 years old who received an inactivated influenza vaccine. CDR3s include the opening cysteine and the closing phenylalanine or tryptophan. Each record gives: clone size, D gene, J gene, V gene, CDR3 DNA, CDR3 protein. The D gene is left open where the match is weak. Rows may omit the clone size; those that give it use once, few, many or a size class.

size: NA; D: NA; J: TRBJ1-2; V: TRBV20-1; DNA: TGCAGTGCTAGAGATTATTCCGGAGAAGAAAACGATGGCTACACCTTC; CDR3: CSARDYSGEENDGYTF
size: many; D: NA; J: TRBJ1-1; V: TRBV28; DNA: TGTGCCAGCAGTGCGCTCTCAGGGACTAACACTGAAGCTTTCTTT; CDR3: CASSALSGTNTEAFF
size: NA; D: TRBD1; J: TRBJ2-4; V: TRBV6-2/TRBV6-3; DNA: TGTGCCAGCAGTTACGGGACAGGGAGGGACATTCAGTACTTC; CDR3: CASSYGTGRDIQYF
size: few; D: TRBD1; J: TRBJ1-2; V: TRBV20-1; DNA: TGCAGTGCTAGTCTTCCAGGGGGCGGCTATGGCTACACCTTC; CDR3: CSASLPGGGYGYTF
size: NA; D: NA; J: TRBJ2-1; V: TRBV20-1; DNA: TGCAGTGCTAGCACCCTAGCCCTTCTCGATGAGCAGTTCTTC; CDR3: CSASTLALLDEQFF
size: NA; D: NA; J: TRBJ2-2; V: TRBV5-1; DNA: TGCGCCAGCAGCTTGGGACCAGTCACCGGGGAGCTGTTTTTT; CDR3: CASSLGPVTGELFF
size: NA; D: TRBD1; J: TRBJ1-4; V: TRBV29-1; DNA: TGCAGCGTTGAAAGGGGGCAAAATGAAAAACTGTTTTTT; CDR3: CSVERGQNEKLFF
size: many; D: NA; J: TRBJ1-1; V: TRBV6-5; DNA: TGTGCCAGCAGTTACAGGGTAGCTTCCCTAAACACTGAAGCTTTCTTT; CDR3: CASSYRVASLNTEAFF
size: few; D: NA; J: TRBJ2-1; V: TRBV4-1; DNA: TGCGCCAGCAGCGGGGCGGAGAACTACAATGAGCAGTTCTTC; CDR3: CASSGAENYNEQFF
size: NA; D: NA; J: TRBJ1-1; V: TRBV29-1; DNA: TGCAGCGTTGAAGGCCGGGACCCCCTCGGAGCTTTCTTT; CDR3: CSVEGRDPLGAFF
size: many; D: NA; J: TRBJ1-1; V: TRBV18; DNA: TGTGCCAGCTCACCCCTTTACACTGAAGCTTTCTTT; CDR3: CASSPLYTEAFF